This TCR beta chain was retrieved from a study of early T cells in non-severe SARS-CoV-2 infection. Study-level background: RNA in bulk from unsorted whole blood was sequenced, and chains were unpaired. General study points: Using VDJdb, the matching emphasized anti-spike CD8 responses while missing private and CD4 specificities.

The CDR3 length is 15 residues. Germline V gene lookup returns CDR1 SGHRS and CDR2 YFSETQ. V was shortened by 2 bases and J by 2 bases, with 14 bases between the two germline ends. The TCR library protocol attached unique molecular identifiers to the individual cDNA molecules. MiXCR, run by TCRdb on the 5' RACE reads, gives a single entry per CDR3 protein. The sample includes some 40,000 distinct CDR3 sequences, about 12% of them seen just once. This clonotype was seen more than once but under ten times. Its target is not known. Sequencing was carried out using whole blood. J is TRBJ2-7 and V is TRBV5-1; D might be TRBD1 (7 bases). The clonotype comes from an adult who was a healthcare worker with PCR-confirmed SARS-CoV-2 infection or an uninfected control (not recorded which). Here the CDR3 DNA reads TGCGCCAGCAGCTTCCGGACAGGAGGGACCTACGAGCAGTACTTC. Amino acid sequence: CASSFRTGGTYEQYF.